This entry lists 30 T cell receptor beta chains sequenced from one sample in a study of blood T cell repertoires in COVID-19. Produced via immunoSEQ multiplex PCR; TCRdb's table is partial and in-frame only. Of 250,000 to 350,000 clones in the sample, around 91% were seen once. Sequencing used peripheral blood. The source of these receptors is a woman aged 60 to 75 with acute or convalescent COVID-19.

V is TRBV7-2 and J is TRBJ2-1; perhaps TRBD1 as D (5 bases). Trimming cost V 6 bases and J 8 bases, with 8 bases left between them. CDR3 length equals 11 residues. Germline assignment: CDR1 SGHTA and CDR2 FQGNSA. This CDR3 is CASRAGHEQFF. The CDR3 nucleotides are TGTGCCAGCAGAGCAGGGCATGAGCAGTTCTTC.

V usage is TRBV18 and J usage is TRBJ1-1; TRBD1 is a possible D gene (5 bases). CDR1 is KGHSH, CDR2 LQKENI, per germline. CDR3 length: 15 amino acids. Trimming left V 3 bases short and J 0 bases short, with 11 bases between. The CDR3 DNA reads TGTGCCAGCTCACCCCCCAGACAGCTGAACACTGAAGCTTTCTTT. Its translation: CASSPPRQLNTEAFF. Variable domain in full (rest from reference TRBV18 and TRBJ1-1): NAGVMQNPRHLVRRRGQEARLRCSPMKGHSHVYWYRQLPEEGLKFMVYLQKENIIDESGMPKERFSAEFPKEGPSILRIQQVVRGDSAAYFCASSPPRQLNTEAFFGQGTRLTVV.

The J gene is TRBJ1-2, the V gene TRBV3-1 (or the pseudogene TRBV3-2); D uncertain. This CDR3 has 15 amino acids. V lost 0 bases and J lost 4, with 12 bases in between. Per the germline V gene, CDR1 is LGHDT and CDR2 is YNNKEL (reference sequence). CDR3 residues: CASSQEAAAGYGYTF. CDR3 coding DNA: TGTGCCAGCAGCCAAGAGGCAGCCGCAGGCTATGGCTACACCTTC.

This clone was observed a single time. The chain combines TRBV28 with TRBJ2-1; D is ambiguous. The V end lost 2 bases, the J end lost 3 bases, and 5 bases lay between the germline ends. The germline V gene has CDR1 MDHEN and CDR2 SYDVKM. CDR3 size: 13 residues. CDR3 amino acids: CASSLRGYNEQFF. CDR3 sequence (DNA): TGTGCCAGCAGTTTACGCGGCTACAATGAGCAGTTCTTC.

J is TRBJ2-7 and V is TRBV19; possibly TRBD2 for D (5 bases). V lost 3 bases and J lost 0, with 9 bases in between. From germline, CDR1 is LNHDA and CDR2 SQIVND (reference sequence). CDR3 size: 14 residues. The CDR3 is CASSIRTGSYEQYF. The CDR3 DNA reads TGTGCCAGTAGTATCAGGACTGGCTCCTACGAGCAGTACTTC.

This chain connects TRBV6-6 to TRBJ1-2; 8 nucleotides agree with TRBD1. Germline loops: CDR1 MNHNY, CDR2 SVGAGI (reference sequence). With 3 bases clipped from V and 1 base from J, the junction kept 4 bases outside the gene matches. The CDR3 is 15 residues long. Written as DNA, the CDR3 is TGTGCCAGCAGTTATCGCGGACAGGGTAACTATGGCTACACCTTC. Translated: CASSYRGQGNYGYTF.

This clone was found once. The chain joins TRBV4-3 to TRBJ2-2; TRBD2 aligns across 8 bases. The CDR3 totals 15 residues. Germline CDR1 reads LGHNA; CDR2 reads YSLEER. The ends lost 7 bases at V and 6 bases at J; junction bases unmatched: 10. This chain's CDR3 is CASNSREESAGELFF. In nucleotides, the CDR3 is TGCGCCAGCAACTCGCGGGAGGAGTCGGCCGGGGAGCTGTTTTTT.

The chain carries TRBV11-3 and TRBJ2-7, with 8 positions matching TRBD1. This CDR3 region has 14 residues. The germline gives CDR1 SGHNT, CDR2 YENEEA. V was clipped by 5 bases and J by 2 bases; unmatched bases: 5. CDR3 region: CASSPGTGPYEQYF. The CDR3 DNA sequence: TGTGCCAGCAGCCCCGGGACAGGTCCCTACGAGCAGTACTTC.

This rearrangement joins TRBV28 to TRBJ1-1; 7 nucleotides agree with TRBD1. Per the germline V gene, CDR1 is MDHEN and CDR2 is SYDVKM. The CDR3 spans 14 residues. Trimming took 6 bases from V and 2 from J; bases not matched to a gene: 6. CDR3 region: CASRLGQINTEAFF. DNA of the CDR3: TGTGCCAGCAGACTGGGACAGATCAACACTGAAGCTTTCTTT.

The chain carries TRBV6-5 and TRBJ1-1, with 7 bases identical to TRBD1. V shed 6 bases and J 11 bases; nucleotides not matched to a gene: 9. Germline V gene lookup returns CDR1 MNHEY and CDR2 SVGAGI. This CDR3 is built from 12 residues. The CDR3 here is CASRGSTGAAFF. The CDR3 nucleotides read TGTGCCAGCAGGGGGAGTACAGGGGCGGCTTTCTTT.

DNA for the CDR3: TGCGCCAGCAGCTTGTCCGGACAGGGCAATCAGCCCCAGCATTTT. Translating gives CASSLSGQGNQPQHF. This sequence joins TRBV5-1 and TRBJ1-5; 7 bases fit TRBD1. The CDR3 has 15 amino acids. Trimming at V came to 1 base and at J to 2 bases, leaving 3 bases not matched to a gene. Germline loops: CDR1 SGHRS, CDR2 YFSETQ. Based on the CDR3 plus reference TRBV5-1 and TRBJ1-5, the full variable domain is KAGVTQTPRYLIKTRGQQVTLSCSPISGHRSVSWYQQTPGQGLQFLFEYFSETQRNKGNFPGRFSGRQFSNSRSEMNVSTLELGDSALYLCASSLSGQGNQPQHFGDGTRLSIL.

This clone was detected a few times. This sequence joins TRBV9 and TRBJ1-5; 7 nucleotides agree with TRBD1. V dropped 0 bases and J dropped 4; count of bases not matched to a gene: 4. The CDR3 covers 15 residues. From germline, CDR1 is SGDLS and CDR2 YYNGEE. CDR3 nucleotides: TGTGCCAGCAGCGTAGCAGGGGGAGAAAATCAGCCCCAGCATTTT. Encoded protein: CASSVAGGENQPQHF.

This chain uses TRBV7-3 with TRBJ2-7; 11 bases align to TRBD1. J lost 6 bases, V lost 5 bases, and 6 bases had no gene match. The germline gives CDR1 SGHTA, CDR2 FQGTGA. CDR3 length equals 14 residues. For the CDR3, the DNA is TGTGCCAGCAGCAGCGCCGGGACAGGGGGCGAGCAGTACTTC. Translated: CASSSAGTGGEQYF.

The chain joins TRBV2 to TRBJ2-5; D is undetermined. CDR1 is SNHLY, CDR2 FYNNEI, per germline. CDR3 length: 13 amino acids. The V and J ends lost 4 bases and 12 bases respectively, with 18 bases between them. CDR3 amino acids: CASSVELVGLEYF. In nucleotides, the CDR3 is TGTGCCAGCAGTGTAGAATTGGTGGGCTTGGAGTACTTC.

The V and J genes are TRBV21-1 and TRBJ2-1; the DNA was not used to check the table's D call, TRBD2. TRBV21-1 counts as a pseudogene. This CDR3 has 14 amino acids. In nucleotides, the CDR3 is TGTGCCAGCAGCAAATCCAGCGGGATTAATGAGCAGTTCTTC. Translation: CASSKSSGINEQFF.

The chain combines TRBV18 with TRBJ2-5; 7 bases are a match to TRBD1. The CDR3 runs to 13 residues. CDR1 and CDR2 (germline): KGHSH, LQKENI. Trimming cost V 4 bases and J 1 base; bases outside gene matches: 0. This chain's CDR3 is CASSRDSQETQYF. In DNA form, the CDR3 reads TGTGCCAGCTCACGGGACAGCCAAGAGACCCAGTACTTC.

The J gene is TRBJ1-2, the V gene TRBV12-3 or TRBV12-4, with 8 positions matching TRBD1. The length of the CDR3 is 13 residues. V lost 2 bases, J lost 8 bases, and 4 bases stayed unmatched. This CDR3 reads CASSLQGAPGYTF. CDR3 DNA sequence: TGTGCCAGCAGTTTACAGGGGGCGCCAGGCTACACCTTC.

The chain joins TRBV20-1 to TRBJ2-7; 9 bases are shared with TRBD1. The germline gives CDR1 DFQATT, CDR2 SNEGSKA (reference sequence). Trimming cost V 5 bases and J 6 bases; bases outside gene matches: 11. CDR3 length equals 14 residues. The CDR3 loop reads CSARGRTGVGEQYF. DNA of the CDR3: TGCAGTGCTCGTGGTAGGACAGGGGTGGGCGAGCAGTACTTC.

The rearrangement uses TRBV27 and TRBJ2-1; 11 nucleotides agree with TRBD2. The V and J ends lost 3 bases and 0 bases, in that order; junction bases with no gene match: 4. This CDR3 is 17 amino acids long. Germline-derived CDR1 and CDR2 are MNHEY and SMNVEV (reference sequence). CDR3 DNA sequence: TGTGCCAGCAGTTTTCCTAGCGGGGGGCGCTCCTACAATGAGCAGTTCTTC. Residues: CASSFPSGGRSYNEQFF.

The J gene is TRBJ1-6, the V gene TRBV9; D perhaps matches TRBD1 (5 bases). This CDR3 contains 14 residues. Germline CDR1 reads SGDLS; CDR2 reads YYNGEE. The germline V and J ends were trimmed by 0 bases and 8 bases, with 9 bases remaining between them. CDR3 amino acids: CASSVVDKDSPLHF. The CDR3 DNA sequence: TGTGCCAGCAGCGTAGTGGACAAGGATTCACCCCTCCACTTT.

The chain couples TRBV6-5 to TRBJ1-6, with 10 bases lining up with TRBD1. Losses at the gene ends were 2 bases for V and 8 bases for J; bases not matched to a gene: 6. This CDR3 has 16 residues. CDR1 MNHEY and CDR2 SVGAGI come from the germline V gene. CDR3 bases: TGTGCCAGCAGTTACGCCATGGGACAGGGGCATTCACCCCTCCACTTT. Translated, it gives CASSYAMGQGHSPLHF.

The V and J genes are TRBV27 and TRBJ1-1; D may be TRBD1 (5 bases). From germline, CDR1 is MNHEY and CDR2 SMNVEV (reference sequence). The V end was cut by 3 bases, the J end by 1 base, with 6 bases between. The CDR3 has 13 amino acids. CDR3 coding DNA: TGTGCCAGCAGTTTTAGGGGGAACACTGAAGCTTTCTTT. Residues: CASSFRGNTEAFF.

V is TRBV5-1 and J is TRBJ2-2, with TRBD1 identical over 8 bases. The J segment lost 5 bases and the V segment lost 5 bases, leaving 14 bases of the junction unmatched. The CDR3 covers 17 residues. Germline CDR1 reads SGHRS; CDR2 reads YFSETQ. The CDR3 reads CASRPSRGRSSTGELFF. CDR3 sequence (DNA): TGCGCCAGCAGACCATCCAGGGGGCGATCCTCTACCGGGGAGCTGTTTTTT.

Here the CDR3 reads CASSEGRYGYTF. In DNA form, the CDR3 reads TGTGCCAGCAGTGAGGGCCGCTATGGCTACACCTTC. The genes are TRBV28 and TRBJ1-2; D is unresolved. The germline V and J ends were trimmed by 5 bases and 4 bases, with 8 bases remaining between them. Per germline, CDR1 MDHEN and CDR2 SYDVKM. CDR3 length: 12 residues.

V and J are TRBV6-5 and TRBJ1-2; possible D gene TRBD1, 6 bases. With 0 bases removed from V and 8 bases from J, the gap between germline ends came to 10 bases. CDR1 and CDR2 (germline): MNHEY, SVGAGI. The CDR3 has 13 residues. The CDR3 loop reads CASSYSQTGGYTF. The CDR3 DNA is TGTGCCAGCAGTTACTCGCAGACAGGCGGCTACACCTTC.

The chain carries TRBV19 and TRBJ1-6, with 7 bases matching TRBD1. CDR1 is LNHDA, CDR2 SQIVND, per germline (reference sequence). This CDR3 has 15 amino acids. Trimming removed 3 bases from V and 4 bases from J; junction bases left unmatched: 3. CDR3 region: CASSIPGQYNSPLHF. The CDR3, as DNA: TGTGCCAGTAGTATTCCGGGACAGTATAATTCACCCCTCCACTTT. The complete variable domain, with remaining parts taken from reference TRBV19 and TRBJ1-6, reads DGGITQSPKYLFRKEGQNVTLSCEQNLNHDAMYWYRQDPGQGLRLIYYSQIVNDFQKGDIAEGYSVSREKKESFPLTVTSAQKNPTAFYLCASSIPGQYNSPLHFGNGTRLTVT.

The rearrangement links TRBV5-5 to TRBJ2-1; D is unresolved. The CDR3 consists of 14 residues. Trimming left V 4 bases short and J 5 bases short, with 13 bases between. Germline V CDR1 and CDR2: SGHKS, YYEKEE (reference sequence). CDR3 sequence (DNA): TGTGCCAGCAGCCCGGATAAACAGCACAATGAGCAGTTCTTC. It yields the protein CASSPDKQHNEQFF.

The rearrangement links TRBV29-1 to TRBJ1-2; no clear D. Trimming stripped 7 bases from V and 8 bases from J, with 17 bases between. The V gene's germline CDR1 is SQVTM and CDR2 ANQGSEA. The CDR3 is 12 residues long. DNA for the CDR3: TGCAGCGAGGCGGAACCAAGAGGGGGCTACACCTTC. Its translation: CSEAEPRGGYTF. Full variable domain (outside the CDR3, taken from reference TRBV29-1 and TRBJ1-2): SAVISQKPSRDICQRGTSLTIQCQVDSQVTMMFWYRQQPGQSLTLIATANQGSEATYESGFVIDKFPISRPNLTFSTLTVSNMSPEDSSIYLCSEAEPRGGYTFGSGTRLTVV.

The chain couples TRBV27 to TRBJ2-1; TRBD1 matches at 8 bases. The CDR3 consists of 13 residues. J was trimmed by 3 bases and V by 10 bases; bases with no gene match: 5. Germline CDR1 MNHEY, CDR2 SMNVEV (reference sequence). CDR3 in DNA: TGTGCCAAAGGGACAGGAGACTACAATGAGCAGTTCTTC. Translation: CAKGTGDYNEQFF.

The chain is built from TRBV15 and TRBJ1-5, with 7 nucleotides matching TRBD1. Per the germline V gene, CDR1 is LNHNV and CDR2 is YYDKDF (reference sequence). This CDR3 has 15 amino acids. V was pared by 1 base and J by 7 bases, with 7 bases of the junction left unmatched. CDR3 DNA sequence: TGTGCCACCAGCAGAGCCCAGGGGGGTGGACAGCCCCAGCATTTT. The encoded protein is CATSRAQGGGQPQHF.